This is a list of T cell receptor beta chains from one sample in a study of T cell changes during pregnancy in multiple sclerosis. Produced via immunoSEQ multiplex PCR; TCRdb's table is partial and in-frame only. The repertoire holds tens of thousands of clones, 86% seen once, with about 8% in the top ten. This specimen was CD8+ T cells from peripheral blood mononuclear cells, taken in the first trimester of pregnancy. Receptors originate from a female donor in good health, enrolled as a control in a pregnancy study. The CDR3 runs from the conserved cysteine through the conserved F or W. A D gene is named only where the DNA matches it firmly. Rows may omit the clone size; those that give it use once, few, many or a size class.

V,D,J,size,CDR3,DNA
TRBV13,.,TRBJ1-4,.,CASSLQATNEKLFF,TGTGCCAGCAGCTTACAGGCAACTAATGAAAAACTGTTTTTT
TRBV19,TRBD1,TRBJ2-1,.,CASWDSSYNEQFF,TGTGCCAGTTGGGACAGTTCCTACAATGAGCAGTTCTTC
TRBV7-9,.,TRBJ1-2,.,CASSRPSSGYGYTF,TGTGCCAGCAGCCGCCCCTCTTCCGGCTATGGCTACACCTTC
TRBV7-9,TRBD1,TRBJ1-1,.,CASSFTTGGLTEAFF,TGTGCCAGCAGCTTCACGACAGGGGGCCTTACTGAAGCTTTCTTT
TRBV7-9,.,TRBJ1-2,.,CASSSQALTNNYGYTF,TGTGCCAGCAGCTCGCAGGCCCTTACCAATAACTATGGCTACACCTTC
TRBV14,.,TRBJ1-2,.,CASSPGREGFIYGYTF,TGTGCCAGCAGCCCCGGGAGAGAGGGGTTCATTTATGGCTACACCTTC
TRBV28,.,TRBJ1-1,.,CASSLVDSSEAFF,TGTGCCAGCAGTTTAGTCGACAGCTCAGAAGCTTTCTTT
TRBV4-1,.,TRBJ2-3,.,CASSQAMRNTDTQYF,TGCGCCAGCAGCCAAGCAATGCGGAACACAGATACGCAGTATTTT
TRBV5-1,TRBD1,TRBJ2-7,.,CASSTAEDRGSYEQYF,TGCGCCAGCAGCACCGCGGAGGACAGGGGATCCTACGAGCAGTACTTC
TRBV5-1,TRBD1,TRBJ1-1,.,CASSPNPGQGTEAFF,TGCGCCAGCAGCCCTAACCCGGGACAGGGCACTGAAGCTTTCTTT
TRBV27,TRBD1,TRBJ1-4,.,CASSELQGRREKLFF,TGTGCCAGCAGTGAATTACAGGGGAGGCGTGAAAAACTGTTTTTT
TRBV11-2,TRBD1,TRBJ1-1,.,CASSLDRGGTGAFF,TGTGCCAGCAGCTTAGATCGAGGGGGGACAGGGGCTTTCTTT
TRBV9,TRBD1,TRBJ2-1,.,CASSVEQGSYNEQFF,TGTGCCAGCAGCGTAGAACAGGGGAGCTACAATGAGCAGTTCTTC
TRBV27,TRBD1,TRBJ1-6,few,CASSSGQGNSPLHF,TGTGCCAGCAGTTCGGGACAGGGAAATTCACCCCTCCACTTT
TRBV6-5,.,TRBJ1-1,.,CASSYGRTRHDEGAFF,TGTGCCAGCAGTTACGGAAGGACCCGCCACGACGAGGGTGCTTTCTTT
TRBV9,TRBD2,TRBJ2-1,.,CASSWGGEQFF,TGTGCCAGCAGCTGGGGGGGTGAGCAGTTCTTC
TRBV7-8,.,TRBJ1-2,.,CASSLAGSYGYTF,TGTGCCAGCAGCTTAGCGGGCAGCTATGGCTACACCTTC
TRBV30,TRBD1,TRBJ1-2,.,CAWSVGTGDGYTF,TGTGCCTGGAGTGTAGGGACAGGGGATGGCTACACCTTC
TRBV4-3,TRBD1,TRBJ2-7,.,CASSQDEGTGSYEQYF,TGCGCCAGCAGCCAAGATGAAGGGACAGGGTCCTACGAGCAGTACTTC
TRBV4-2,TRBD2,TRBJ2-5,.,CASSQPRTSPETQYF,TGTGCCAGCAGCCAGCCTAGGACTAGCCCGGAGACCCAGTACTTC
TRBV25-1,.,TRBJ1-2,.,CASSVYEAGAGYTF,TGTGCCAGCAGTGTTTACGAAGCAGGGGCTGGCTACACCTTC
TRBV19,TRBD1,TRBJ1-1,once,CASNRQGAGTEAFF,TGTGCCAGTAACAGACAGGGGGCGGGCACTGAAGCTTTCTTT
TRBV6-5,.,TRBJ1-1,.,CASSEAETVTEAFF,TGTGCCAGCAGTGAGGCGGAGACGGTTACTGAAGCTTTCTTT
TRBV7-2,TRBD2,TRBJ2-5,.,CASSWTSGGRETQYF,TGTGCCAGCAGCTGGACTAGCGGGGGACGGGAGACCCAGTACTTC
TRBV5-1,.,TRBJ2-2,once,CASSLKQGGTGELFF,TGCGCCAGCAGCTTGAAACAGGGTGGCACCGGGGAGCTGTTTTTT
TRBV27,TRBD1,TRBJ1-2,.,CASSQTGGAGGYTF,TGTGCCAGCAGCCAGACAGGGGGCGCGGGGGGCTACACCTTC
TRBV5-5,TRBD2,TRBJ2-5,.,CASSRDSGGRRETQYF,TGTGCCAGCAGCCGCGATTCGGGGGGACGGCGGGAGACCCAGTACTTC
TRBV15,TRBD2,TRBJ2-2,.,CATSTRGGVLAGELFF,TGTGCCACCAGCACGCGGGGGGGGGTCCTCGCCGGGGAGCTGTTTTTT
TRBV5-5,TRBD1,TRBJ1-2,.,CASTPDRGPYGYTF,TGTGCCAGCACCCCAGACAGGGGGCCTTATGGCTACACCTTC
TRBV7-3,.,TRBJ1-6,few,CASRLDREGRSPLHF,TGTGCCAGCCGTTTAGACCGCGAGGGCCGTTCACCCCTCCACTTT
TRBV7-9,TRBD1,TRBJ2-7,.,CASTQEGRGHEQYF,TGTGCCAGCACCCAAGAGGGCAGGGGGCACGAGCAGTACTTC
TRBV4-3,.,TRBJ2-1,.,CASSQGFTGSRYNEQFF,TGCGCCAGCAGCCAAGGGTTCACGGGGAGCAGGTACAATGAGCAGTTCTTC
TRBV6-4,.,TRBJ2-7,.,CASSLSPGYEQYF,TGTGCCAGCAGCCTTTCACCGGGCTACGAGCAGTACTTC
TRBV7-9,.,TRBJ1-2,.,CASSPLYGYTF,TGTGCCAGCAGCCCCTTGTATGGCTACACCTTC
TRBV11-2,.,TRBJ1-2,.,CASSQGTWYGYTF,TGTGCCAGCAGCCAAGGGACTTGGTATGGCTACACCTTC
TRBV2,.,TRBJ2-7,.,CASSLISTDEQYF,TGTGCCAGCAGCCTAATCTCAACCGACGAGCAGTACTTC
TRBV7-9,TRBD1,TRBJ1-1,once,CASSLATGGTEAFF,TGTGCCAGCAGCTTAGCGACAGGGGGCACTGAAGCTTTCTTT
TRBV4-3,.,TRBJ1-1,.,CASSQDTSVTNEAFF,TGCGCCAGCAGCCAAGATACGTCAGTCACGAATGAAGCTTTCTTT
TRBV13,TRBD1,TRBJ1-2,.,CASSLDVRGQNYGYTF,TGTGCCAGCAGCTTAGATGTACGGGGACAGAACTATGGCTACACCTTC
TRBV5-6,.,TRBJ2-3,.,CASSPSTDTQYF,TGTGCCAGCAGCCCTAGCACAGATACGCAGTATTTT